This T cell receptor beta chain was recorded in a study of beta chain features in type 1 diabetes. For the study at large: The patients were much like the healthy donors in age, gender and cell yields. Study-wide points: Compared to healthy donors, patients appeared to have naive, central memory and Treg TCRB repertoires that were more alike. In all four CD4+ subsets, TCRB CDR3 length was significantly, moderately reduced in type 1 diabetes.

There are a few counts of this clone. Its antigen is as yet unknown. The study reverse transcribed the entire isolated RNA, so it sequenced expressed TCRB transcripts. The protocol was immunoSEQ multiplex PCR, while the TCRdb copy is restricted to in-frame clones and leaves out a portion. The sample carries about 340,000 clones, about 13% recorded once. CDR1 is LGHNA and CDR2 is YSLEER in the germline V gene. V lost 0 bases and J lost 6, with 6 bases in between. CDR3 size: 13 residues. On average, the one heparinised blood draw given by each donor was 90 to 150 mL. Based on CD45RO/CCR7/CD25/CD127/CD95/CD27, CD4+ regulatory, stem cell-like memory, naive and central memory cells were sorted.

Specimen: naive CD4+ T cells from blood. This sequence was found in a woman aged 18-35 years with type 1 diabetes. The genes are TRBV4-3 and TRBJ2-1; unclear D gene. The CDR3 spells CASSQETGNEQFF. The CDR3, as DNA: TGCGCCAGCAGCCAAGAGACGGGCAATGAGCAGTTCTTC.